One and the same sample provided the 16 T cell receptor beta chains below, sequenced in a study of Ad26.COV2.S vaccination and SARS-CoV-2 variants. Stated treatment: 15 to 20 received Ad26.COV2.S at low or high dose, single or two shots; roughly 5 received placebo; per-sample allocation not given. On day 63 after the first injection, vaccine and placebo recipients gave samples. Sequencing was performed with immunoSEQ multiplex PCR; in TCRdb, only in-frame clones are kept and a portion is missing. Here the sample spans about 480,000 clones, roughly 87% being singletons. The sample in question was peripheral blood, obtained in a trial of Ad26.COV2.S vaccine versus placebo. These receptors were obtained from a person between 18 and 60 years old who received the Ad26.COV2.S COVID-19 vaccine or a placebo.

The chain combines TRBV5-4 with TRBJ2-5; no firm D call. The CDR3 is made up of 15 amino acids. Germline V gene lookup returns CDR1 SGHNT and CDR2 YYREEE (reference sequence). Trimming removed 0 bases at V and 2 bases at J, with 11 bases between. The CDR3 region has the DNA TGTGCCAGCAGCTTGGGGAAGGCAGTGCAAGAGACCCAGTACTTC. As protein: CASSLGKAVQETQYF. Drawing the rest from reference TRBV5-4 and TRBJ2-5, the complete variable domain is ETGVTQSPTHLIKTRGQQVTLRCSSQSGHNTVSWYQQALGQGPQFIFQYYREEENGRGNFPPRFSGLQFPNYSSELNVNALELDDSALYLCASSLGKAVQETQYFGPGTRLLVL.

V gene TRBV7-9 combines with J gene TRBJ1-3; possibly TRBD1 for D (5 bases). Germline assignment: CDR1 SEHNR and CDR2 FQNEAQ (reference sequence). V was trimmed by 5 bases and J by 0 bases, leaving 14 bases between them. This CDR3 has 16 amino acids. CDR3 amino acids: CASSRGTPSSGNTIYF. CDR3 DNA sequence: TGTGCCAGCAGCCGGGGGACGCCGAGCTCTGGAAACACCATATATTTT.

This clone was seen more than once but under ten times. The chain is built from TRBV7-2 and TRBJ2-7; D remains ambiguous. The CDR3 runs 12 residues. Germline V gene data show CDR1 as SGHTA and CDR2 as FQGNSA. The V and J ends lost 5 bases and 6 bases respectively, with 11 bases between them. CDR3 nucleotide sequence: TGTGCCAGCAGCCCTGCTGCGGTCGAGCAGTACTTC. The encoded protein is CASSPAAVEQYF.

The chain carries TRBV5-4 and TRBJ1-1; perhaps TRBD1 as D (6 bases). This CDR3 has 15 residues. Deletions cut 3 bases from V and 3 bases from J, with 15 bases between. Germline CDR1 SGHNT, CDR2 YYREEE (reference sequence). CDR3 amino acids: CASSSTRAGDTEAFF. The CDR3 nucleotides are TGTGCCAGCAGCTCGACCCGGGCAGGGGACACTGAAGCTTTCTTT.

Here the CDR3 DNA reads TGTGCCAGCAGCCCATACCAGCGGAATGAAAAACTGTTTTTT. Amino acids: CASSPYQRNEKLFF. The genes are TRBV28 and TRBJ1-4, with D unclear. This CDR3 comprises 14 residues. Per the germline V gene, CDR1 is MDHEN and CDR2 is SYDVKM. Trimming left V 6 bases short and J 5 bases short, with 13 bases between.

In its sample, this clone was seen a few times. The V call is TRBV28, the J call TRBJ2-6, with 8 bases fitting TRBD1. There are 18 residues in the CDR3. Losses at the gene ends were 3 bases for V and 4 bases for J; bases not matched to a gene: 11. Germline values: CDR1 MDHEN, CDR2 SYDVKM. The DNA for the CDR3 is TGTGCCAGCAGTTTCCTCCCAGGGGGCGCGACGGGGGCCAACGTCCTGACTTTC. It translates to CASSFLPGGATGANVLTF.

This clone turned up a few times. The rearrangement uses TRBV7-2 and TRBJ2-4, with D possibly TRBD2 on 5 matching bases. This CDR3 has 13 residues. Germline CDR1 SGHTA, CDR2 FQGNSA. Trimming removed 4 bases from V and 6 bases from J, with 10 bases in between. The CDR3 nucleotides are TGTGCCAGCAGCTCCCCTGGAGGAAACATTCAGTACTTC. It yields the protein CASSSPGGNIQYF.

The chain is built from TRBV14 and TRBJ2-7; D remains unclear. The V and J ends lost 1 base and 11 bases respectively, with 9 bases between them. The CDR3 sequence is 11 residues long. Germline V gene lookup returns CDR1 SGHDN and CDR2 FVKESK. DNA for the CDR3: TGTGCCAGCAGCCAAGGGATTAGAGAGTACTTC. Amino acid sequence: CASSQGIREYF. The whole variable domain, filled in from reference TRBV14 and TRBJ2-7, reads EAGVTQFPSHSVIEKGQTVTLRCDPISGHDNLYWYRRVMGKEIKFLLHFVKESKQDESGMPNNRFLAERTGGTYSTLKVQPAELEDSGVYFCASSQGIREYFGPGTRLTVT.

V and J are TRBV5-4 and TRBJ2-7, with D possibly TRBD2 on 7 matching bases. Trimming removed 6 bases at V and 4 bases at J, with 14 bases between. This CDR3 region has 13 residues. Germline values: CDR1 SGHNT, CDR2 YYREEE (reference sequence). The CDR3, as DNA: TGTGCCAGCACCTCACAGGGAGGGTACGAGCAGTACTTC. Its protein is CASTSQGGYEQYF.

This rearrangement joins TRBV5-1 to TRBJ2-3; no definite D call. V lost 1 base to trimming and J lost 2 bases, with 8 bases between them. This CDR3 is 14 amino acids long. The germline CDR1 and CDR2 sequences are SGHRS and YFSETQ. The CDR3 is CASSLQADTDTQYF. The DNA of the CDR3 is TGCGCCAGCAGCTTGCAAGCAGACACAGATACGCAGTATTTT.

The V call is TRBV11-3, the J call TRBJ2-7; D uncertain. The ends were cut back, 0 bases at V and 3 bases at J, with 15 bases in the middle. This CDR3 is 16 amino acids long. The germline V gene has CDR1 SGHNT and CDR2 YENEEA. The chain's CDR3 is CASSLDPLRLVYEQYF. As DNA, the CDR3 is TGTGCCAGCAGCTTAGATCCCCTCCGGTTGGTCTACGAGCAGTACTTC.

The V and J genes are TRBV27 and TRBJ2-1; 10 nucleotides agree with TRBD2. The germline gives CDR1 MNHEY, CDR2 SMNVEV (reference sequence). This CDR3 comprises 15 residues. The V segment lost 6 bases and the J segment 4 bases; nucleotides outside the gene matches: 6. Written as DNA, the CDR3 is TGTGCCAGCAGAATTAGGACTAGCGGATACAATGAGCAGTTCTTC. This codes for CASRIRTSGYNEQFF.

The rearrangement links TRBV27 to TRBJ1-1; D is uncertain. The CDR3 extends over 9 amino acids. V dropped 11 bases and J dropped 8 bases, with 9 bases sitting between them. CDR1 MNHEY and CDR2 SMNVEV come from the germline V gene (reference sequence). The CDR3 nucleotides are TGTGCCCTGCTCAAAGAAGCTTTCTTT. Translating it yields CALLKEAFF.

The chain links TRBV7-9 to TRBJ2-2; 8 bases align to TRBD1. The trim removed 5 bases at V and 5 bases at J, leaving 13 bases unmatched. Germline V gene lookup returns CDR1 SEHNR and CDR2 FQNEAQ (reference sequence). The CDR3 contains 17 residues. In DNA, the CDR3 is TGTGCCAGCAGCCCCGGACAGGGCGGCGCTGGAACCGGGGAGCTGTTTTTT. Its protein is CASSPGQGGAGTGELFF.

On this clone itself: Other DNA sequences within the sample encode an identical CDR3. The chain links TRBV5-1 to TRBJ2-7; 9 bases are shared with TRBD1. Trimming cost V 3 bases and J 2 bases; bases outside gene matches: 3. The CDR3 contains 14 residues. CDR1 and CDR2 (germline): SGHRS, YFSETQ. The CDR3: CASSSGTGTYEQYF. In DNA form, the CDR3 reads TGCGCCAGCAGCTCCGGGACAGGGACCTACGAGCAGTACTTC. The full variable domain, with the rest looked up from reference TRBV5-1 and TRBJ2-7, is KAGVTQTPRYLIKTRGQQVTLSCSPISGHRSVSWYQQTPGQGLQFLFEYFSETQRNKGNFPGRFSGRQFSNSRSEMNVSTLELGDSALYLCASSSGTGTYEQYFGPGTRLTVT.

The J gene is TRBJ2-1, the V gene TRBV28; TRBD2 aligns across 10 bases. J was trimmed by 4 bases and V by 6 bases; bases with no gene match: 6. CDR1 is MDHEN and CDR2 is SYDVKM in the germline V gene. CDR3 length: 15 amino acids. The CDR3 nucleotides read TGTGCCAGCAGACGGACTAGCGGAGCTTACAATGAGCAGTTCTTC. Protein: CASRRTSGAYNEQFF. The whole variable domain, filled in from reference TRBV28 and TRBJ2-1, reads DVKVTQSSRYLVKRTGEKVFLECVQDMDHENMFWYRQDPGLGLRLIYFSYDVKMKEKGDIPEGYSVSREKKERFSLILESASTNQTSMYLCASRRTSGAYNEQFFGPGTRLTVL.